The T cell receptor (beta chain) under discussion was sequenced for a study of cytomegalovirus exposure and HLA in healthy donors. Across the study: Sequencing of roughly 180 million T cells in an earlier analysis found around 120 million unique TCR beta sequences. Study observations and caveats: A link between a missense DCLRE1C variant and TCR beta V- and J-gene trimming emerged from a later analysis. Of the V segments, some could not be distinguished, including TRBV6-2 and TRBV6-3, and were excluded.

As concerns this clone: Its antigen is not identified.

CDR1 is SEHNR, CDR2 FQNEAQ, per germline (reference sequence). This CDR3 is built from 15 residues. The V and J ends lost 5 bases and 3 bases, in that order; junction bases with no gene match: 6. Both 60 Vbeta primers and 13 Jbeta primers went into the PCR. Using immunoSEQ multiplex PCR, the repertoire was profiled, and TCRdb retains in-frame clones only, with some absent. The sample shows some 150,000 clones, 80% of them seen only once. This chain uses TRBV7-9 with TRBJ2-1; 8 bases line up with TRBD1. The sequencing sample was made of PBMCs. The clonotype comes from a man younger than 35 in good health and CMV-seropositive. CDR3 nucleotides: TGTGCCAGCAGCCATGGGACAGGAATCTACAATGAGCAGTTCTTC. Translated: CASSHGTGIYNEQFF.